This TCR beta chain derives from a study of beta chain features in type 1 diabetes. About the study: The patients were much like the healthy donors in age, gender and cell yields. The study, taken as a whole, reports: Shortening of TCRB CDR3s, moderate but significant, appeared in all four CD4+ subsets of Type 1 diabetes patients. Patients' naive, central memory and Treg TCRB repertoires seemed closer to one another than those of healthy donors.

In the case of this clone: The antigen remains undetermined.

Reverse transcription of all isolated RNA meant that expressed TCRB transcripts were sequenced. Samples of naive, central memory and regulatory T cells yielded a mean of around 3.5 million reads. Only in-frame clones appear in the TCRdb table, and some are missing; sequencing was by immunoSEQ multiplex PCR. The profile covers around 70,000 clones, with around 49% appearing a single time and 0.7% taken by the ten largest. Trimming cost V 5 bases and J 3 bases; bases outside gene matches: 8. This CDR3 is built from 15 residues. Germline V CDR1 and CDR2: SGHNT, YENEEA. This TCR derives from a man under 40 with type 1 diabetes. The specimen was central memory CD4+ T cells from blood. The genes are TRBV11-3 and TRBJ2-7; 9 bases agree with TRBD1. The CDR3 DNA follows: TGTGCCAGCAGCACCTCTGGGACAGGGAGCTACGAGCAGTACTTC. The encoded protein is CASSTSGTGSYEQYF.